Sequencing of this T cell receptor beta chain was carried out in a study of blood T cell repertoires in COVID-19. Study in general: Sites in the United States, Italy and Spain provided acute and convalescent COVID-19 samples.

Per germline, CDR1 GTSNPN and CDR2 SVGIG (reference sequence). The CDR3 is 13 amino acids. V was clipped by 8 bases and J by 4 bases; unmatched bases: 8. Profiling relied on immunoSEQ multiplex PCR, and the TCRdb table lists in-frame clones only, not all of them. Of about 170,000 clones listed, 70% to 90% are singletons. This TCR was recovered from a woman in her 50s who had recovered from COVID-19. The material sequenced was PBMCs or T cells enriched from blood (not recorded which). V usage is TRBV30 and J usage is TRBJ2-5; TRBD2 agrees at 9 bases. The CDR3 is CARSILAGETQYF. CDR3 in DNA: TGTGCCCGAAGCATACTAGCGGGAGAGACCCAGTACTTC.